These 22 T cell receptor beta chains were all obtained from the same sample, sequenced in a study of CD8 T cells in Susac syndrome (dated by TCRdb to about 2019). Library generation was performed with the immunoSEQ multiplex PCR assay. RNA was extracted with the RNeasy kit and roughly 0.45 to 1 ug was reverse transcribed using random hexamers. TCRdb took the public reads, trimmed them with fastp at Q25, ran MiXCR for clone calling and kept in-frame beta chains. Rows merge per CDR3 protein into single entries with the most common DNA and genes. Present in this sample are about 73,000 distinct CDR3 sequences, over 85% of which were seen just once. The ten largest account for 0.35% to 0.5% of the sample. Sequencing used CD8+ T cells from PBMCs. The receptors stem from a human donor with multiple sclerosis.

The chain couples TRBV27 to TRBJ2-7; perhaps TRBD1 as D (5 bases). V was trimmed by 2 bases and J by 6 bases, leaving 17 bases between them. Germline V lookup: CDR1 MNHEY, CDR2 SMNVEV (reference sequence). The CDR3 has 15 amino acids. DNA of the CDR3: TGTGCCAGCAGTTTAATCGGCCAGTGGGGCGCCGAGCAGTACTTC. This codes for CASSLIGQWGAEQYF.

V and J are TRBV4-2 and TRBJ1-5; D is unresolved. Germline V CDR1 and CDR2: LGHNA, YNFKEQ. This CDR3 has 14 amino acids. V was pared by 3 bases and J by 4 bases, with 10 bases between. The chain's CDR3 is CASSQSVENQPQHF. The DNA of the CDR3 is TGTGCCAGCAGCCAGTCAGTGGAGAATCAGCCCCAGCATTTT.

The chain joins TRBV30 to TRBJ2-1; D gene unclear. Germline V lookup: CDR1 GTSNPN, CDR2 SVGIG (reference sequence). Trimming cost V 0 bases and J 4 bases, with 16 bases left between them. CDR3 length equals 16 residues. CDR3: CAWSVRRTGDYNEQFF. CDR3 DNA sequence: TGTGCCTGGAGTGTACGTCGGACGGGCGATTACAATGAGCAGTTCTTC.

The rearrangement uses TRBV12-3 or TRBV12-4 and TRBJ1-3, with 7 bases that match TRBD1. CDR3 length equals 14 residues. Trimming cost V 7 bases and J 4 bases; bases outside gene matches: 7. The CDR3 nucleotides read TGTGCCAGCACCTCCAGGGGGGCCGGAAACACCATATATTTT. Translated: CASTSRGAGNTIYF.

The J gene is TRBJ1-1, the V gene TRBV6-6; D is ambiguous. Germline V gives CDR1 MNHNY, CDR2 SVGAGI (reference sequence). V gave up 5 bases and J gave up 4 bases, with 14 bases separating them. The CDR3 consists of 14 residues. The CDR3 here is CASSLDGRGTEAFF. As DNA, the CDR3 is TGTGCCAGCAGTCTAGACGGACGGGGCACTGAAGCTTTCTTT.

The chain couples TRBV18 to TRBJ2-1; no firm D call. This CDR3 is built from 13 residues. Germline CDR1 KGHSH, CDR2 LQKENI. V was shortened by 4 bases and J by 3 bases, with 7 bases between the two germline ends. The CDR3 protein is CASSQRDYNEQFF. Written as DNA, the CDR3 is TGTGCCAGCTCACAAAGGGACTACAATGAGCAGTTCTTC.

V usage is TRBV9 and J usage is TRBJ1-1; D gene ambiguous. There are 14 residues in the CDR3. Germline assignment: CDR1 SGDLS and CDR2 YYNGEE. Trimming stripped 0 bases from V and 5 bases from J, with 11 bases between. The CDR3 protein is CASSVATGRTEAFF. CDR3 DNA: TGTGCCAGCAGCGTAGCTACTGGGAGAACTGAAGCTTTCTTT.

V gene TRBV27 combines with J gene TRBJ2-7; D may be TRBD1 or TRBD2 (6 bases each). CDR1 MNHEY and CDR2 SMNVEV come from the germline V gene (reference sequence). The CDR3 extends over 15 amino acids. V shed 5 bases and J shed 5 bases, with 19 bases lying between them. DNA for the CDR3: TGTGCCAGCAGTCCGCGGGGCGCCGGGGGCCACGAGCAGTACTTC. It specifies CASSPRGAGGHEQYF.

The CDR3 reads CASSLSKHYEQYF. In nucleotides, the CDR3 is TGTGCCAGCAGTTTATCGAAGCACTACGAGCAGTACTTC. The chain joins TRBV12-3 or TRBV12-4 to TRBJ2-7, with D unclear. The CDR3 is 13 amino acids. Trimming took off 2 bases at V and 3 bases at J, with 8 bases between the two ends.

CDR3 loop: CAISLGREGNEQFF. CDR3 DNA sequence: TGTGCCATCAGCCTCGGGCGGGAGGGTAATGAGCAGTTCTTC. The chain is built from TRBV10-3 and TRBJ2-1; 9 nucleotides line up with TRBD2. The V segment lost 6 bases and the J segment 7 bases; nucleotides outside the gene matches: 7. Germline V gene lookup returns CDR1 ENHRY and CDR2 SYGVKD. The CDR3 contains 14 residues.

CDR3 loop: CASSSGLNTGELFF. The CDR3 bases are TGTGCCAGCAGTTCCGGGTTGAACACCGGGGAGCTGTTTTTT. This sequence joins TRBV7-9 and TRBJ2-2; D is unresolved. Germline lookup yields CDR1 SEHNR and CDR2 FQNEAQ (reference sequence). Trimming pared 6 bases from V and 1 base from J, leaving 9 bases between. The CDR3 has 14 residues.

The chain uses TRBV6-2 or TRBV6-3 and TRBJ2-2; D remains ambiguous. Germline V gives CDR1 MNHEY, CDR2 SVGEGT. The CDR3 has 12 residues. V shed 5 bases and J shed 7 bases, with 8 bases lying between them. The CDR3 is CASSTLRGELFF. CDR3 nucleotides: TGTGCCAGCAGTACGTTACGCGGGGAGCTGTTTTTT.

V is TRBV6-1 and J is TRBJ1-5; D gene unclear. Looked up from germline, CDR1 is MNHNS and CDR2 is SASEGT. The V end was cut by 7 bases, the J end by 5 bases, with 12 bases between. The CDR3 contains 13 residues. The CDR3 is CASKSPGDQPQHF. CDR3 DNA: TGTGCCAGCAAGTCCCCAGGAGATCAGCCCCAGCATTTT.

The chain links TRBV7-3 to TRBJ2-3; TRBD1 agrees at 7 bases. V lost 4 bases to trimming and J lost 4 bases; unmatched junction nucleotides: 8. The CDR3 length is 15 residues. In germline, CDR1 is SGHTA, CDR2 FQGTGA. CDR3 in amino acids: CASSSPDRVSDTQYF. The CDR3 DNA is TGTGCCAGCAGCTCCCCAGACAGGGTTTCAGATACGCAGTATTTT.

This clonotype was found once. CDR3 DNA: TGTGCCGGGGGACCTAGCGGCACAGATACGCAGTATTTT. This encodes CAGGPSGTDTQYF. This chain uses TRBV2 with TRBJ2-3; TRBD2 is a possible D gene (6 bases). In germline, CDR1 is SNHLY, CDR2 FYNNEI. There are 13 residues in the CDR3. The V end lost 11 bases, the J end lost 1 base, and 13 bases lay between the germline ends.

The chain carries TRBV9 and TRBJ2-6; D perhaps matches TRBD1 (6 bases). Germline V gene lookup returns CDR1 SGDLS and CDR2 YYNGEE. Trimming pared 4 bases from V and 3 bases from J, leaving 11 bases between. This CDR3 region has 15 residues. In nucleotides, the CDR3 is TGTGCCAGCAGCAGCAGGGGAAGTGGGGCCAACGTCCTGACTTTC. Translated, it gives CASSSRGSGANVLTF.

The chain is built from TRBV2 and TRBJ2-4; 7 bases fit TRBD1. The CDR3 has 15 residues. CDR1 is SNHLY and CDR2 is FYNNEI in the germline V gene. V shed 6 bases, J shed 0 bases, and the junction held 5 bases outside the gene matches. The CDR3 spells CASRGDSLAKNIQYF. The CDR3 DNA sequence: TGTGCCAGCAGGGGGGACAGTCTAGCCAAAAACATTCAGTACTTC.

The chain couples TRBV6-2 or TRBV6-3 to TRBJ2-3, with D possibly matching TRBD2 (6 bases). V lost 11 bases, J lost 9 bases, and 24 bases lay in between. This CDR3 is 14 amino acids long. CDR1 and CDR2 (germline): MNHEY, SVGEGT. The CDR3 sequence: CASKVRGVTWTQYF. The CDR3 nucleotides read TGTGCCTCCAAGGTTCGCGGGGTTACATGGACGCAGTATTTT.

The V and J genes are TRBV4-1 and TRBJ2-7; D might be TRBD1 (7 bases). V was clipped by 3 bases and J by 4 bases, with 13 bases between them. Looked up from germline, CDR1 is MGHRA and CDR2 is YSYEKL. The CDR3 runs 14 residues. The CDR3 DNA reads TGCGCCAGCAGCCATACCAGGGGGGAGTACGAGCAGTACTTC. As protein: CASSHTRGEYEQYF.

This chain connects TRBV14 to TRBJ2-7; tentative D call: TRBD2 (6 bases). Germline V gene sequence: CDR1 SGHDN, CDR2 FVKESK. CDR3 length equals 13 residues. V dropped 4 bases and J dropped 6 bases, with 13 bases sitting between them. For the CDR3, the DNA is TGTGCCAGCAGCCGGGCGGGAAGCCTCGAGCAGTACTTC. Its translation: CASSRAGSLEQYF. The whole variable domain, remainder taken from reference TRBV14 and TRBJ2-7, is EAGVTQFPSHSVIEKGQTVTLRCDPISGHDNLYWYRRVMGKEIKFLLHFVKESKQDESGMPNNRFLAERTGGTYSTLKVQPAELEDSGVYFCASSRAGSLEQYFGPGTRLTVT.

V and J are TRBV10-3 and TRBJ1-6, with D perhaps matching TRBD1 (5 bases). This CDR3 comprises 17 residues. Germline V gene lookup returns CDR1 ENHRY and CDR2 SYGVKD. Deletions cut 10 bases from V and 1 base from J, with 20 bases between. The CDR3 is CATGRQTETSYNSPLHF. Written as DNA, the CDR3 is TGTGCCACGGGACGTCAGACAGAGACATCCTATAATTCACCCCTCCACTTT.

The CDR3 loop is CASSTGARSYEQYF. The CDR3 region has the DNA TGTGCCAGCAGTACAGGAGCCCGCTCCTACGAGCAGTACTTC. The chain uses TRBV14 and TRBJ2-7; D possibly corresponds to TRBD1 (5 bases). The germline V gene encodes CDR1 SGHDN and CDR2 FVKESK. The length of the CDR3 is 14 residues. The germline V and J ends were trimmed by 6 bases and 0 bases, with 12 bases remaining between them. The full variable domain, with the rest looked up from reference TRBV14 and TRBJ2-7, is EAGVTQFPSHSVIEKGQTVTLRCDPISGHDNLYWYRRVMGKEIKFLLHFVKESKQDESGMPNNRFLAERTGGTYSTLKVQPAELEDSGVYFCASSTGARSYEQYFGPGTRLTVT.